The entry that follows covers one T cell receptor beta chain sequence. V was pared by 9 bases and J by 1 base, with 5 bases of the junction left unmatched. The CDR3 extends over 14 amino acids. These data are taken from a study of Ad26.COV2.S vaccination and SARS-CoV-2 variants. At the level of the study: Doses of Ad26.COV2.S were injected into muscle once or twice, 56 days apart.

Only in-frame clones appear in the TCRdb table, and some are missing; sequencing was by immunoSEQ multiplex PCR. The table includes roughly 450,000 clones, 90% detected once. The sample's treatment: 15 to 20 received Ad26.COV2.S at low or high dose, single or two shots; several received placebo; per-sample allocation not given. The investigators took samples on day 63 after the first vaccine or placebo injection. This person who donated was an adult of 18-55 years in Boston. The specimen was peripheral blood, collected in a trial of Ad26.COV2.S vaccine versus placebo. The TCR comes from a person between 18 and 60 years old who received the Ad26.COV2.S COVID-19 vaccine or a placebo. The genes are TRBV23-1 and TRBJ1-5, with 8 bases that match TRBD1. TRBV23-1 qualifies as an ORF whose function is uncertain. This CDR3 is CARGDRGSNQPQHF. CDR3 nucleotide sequence: TGCGCCAGAGGAGACAGGGGAAGCAATCAGCCCCAGCATTTT.